This T cell receptor beta chain appears in the sequencing data of a study of regulatory T cells in long-lasting Graves disease. Study findings and constraints: Among the persistent patients, 2,741 public clonotypes were shared, more than the roughly 970 shared among new patients.

This clonotype was picked up many times. Its antigen is not identified. Germline V gene sequence: CDR1 SNHLY, CDR2 FYNNEI. The CDR3 runs 15 residues. Trimming took 6 bases from V and 3 from J; bases not matched to a gene: 7. Assembly of TCR beta libraries relied on iRepertoire HTBI primers together with Arm-PCR of CDR3 regions. TCRdb called the multiplex PCR reads again in MiXCR, with one record for every CDR3 protein. The data show around 500,000 distinct CDR3 sequences, with 12% seen just once and 8.9% held by the top ten. Time point of the sample: newly diagnosed GD, antithyroid drugs for less than 3 months. RNA isolated from PBMCs was used to make the TCR library. The same data also contributed to another study, on T cells in Graves' hyperthyroidism and ophthalmopathy.

Source: peripheral blood mononuclear cells (PBMCs), taken at new diagnosis, from a patient treated with antithyroid drugs. The V call is TRBV2, the J call TRBJ1-2, with 10 bases fitting TRBD1. The TCR was taken from a woman between 25 and 40 years old with Graves disease. The CDR3, as DNA: TGTGCCAGCAGGGCCCGGACAGGGGGACACTATGGCTACACCTTC. As protein: CASRARTGGHYGYTF.